This TCR beta chain was sequenced for a study of blood T cell repertoires in COVID-19. In the original processing: From reference gene primer amplification, estimates of nucleated cell counts were derived. Sequenced by immunoSEQ multiplex PCR; TCRdb stores in-frame clones only, minus some. V, J and clone size derive from that table, while D and trimming were established from the DNA sequence. The sample carries about 250,000 clones, over 80% recorded once. The CDR3 is 15 residues long. Germline V gene lookup returns CDR1 SQVTM and CDR2 ANQGSEA. V was clipped by 4 bases and J by 7 bases, with 20 bases between them.

This rearrangement joins TRBV29-1 to TRBJ2-1; no firm D call. Specimen: PBMCs or T cells enriched from blood (not recorded which). The TCR comes from a woman aged 18-29 years who had recovered from COVID-19. CDR3 protein: CSVAPRHLSVNEQFF. DNA for the CDR3: TGCAGCGTTGCCCCCAGACACCTCTCGGTAAATGAGCAGTTCTTC.